These T cell receptor beta chains were read from a single sample in a study of blood T cell repertoires in COVID-19. Produced via immunoSEQ multiplex PCR; TCRdb's table is partial and in-frame only. The sample shows under 400,000 clones, over 75% of them seen only once. Sequencing input: PBMCs or T cells enriched from blood (not recorded which). These receptors were taken from a man in his forties or fifties in a cohort exposed to, infected with or recovered from COVID-19 (not recorded which). CDR3s include the opening cysteine and the closing phenylalanine or tryptophan. The order of the fields is D gene, V gene, J gene, clone size, CDR3 protein, CDR3 DNA. D genes are given only for firm matches. Clone sizes are given selectively: once, few, many, or a class where the clone is expanded.

>.|TRBV4-1|TRBJ2-7|few
CASSQGPGQNYEQYF
TGCGCCAGCAGCCAAGGTCCGGGACAAAACTACGAGCAGTACTTC
>TRBD1|TRBV4-1|TRBJ1-1|.
CASSKGQGSNTEAFF
TGCGCCAGCAGTAAGGGACAGGGTTCGAACACTGAAGCTTTCTTT
>TRBD1|TRBV11-2|TRBJ1-2|.
CASSLGQGFDRGKYGYTF
TGTGCCAGCAGCTTAGGGCAAGGCTTTGACAGGGGGAAATATGGCTACACCTTC
>TRBD2|TRBV10-1|TRBJ2-1|.
CASSRGTSGNNEQFF
TGCGCCAGCAGTCGCGGGACTAGCGGGAACAATGAGCAGTTCTTC
>TRBD1|TRBV28|TRBJ1-1|.
CASRGQLNTEAFF
TGTGCCAGCAGGGGACAGCTTAACACTGAAGCTTTCTTT
>TRBD1|TRBV11-2|TRBJ1-4|.
CASSRTGVIEKLFF
TGTGCCAGCAGCCGGACAGGGGTTATTGAAAAACTGTTTTTT
>TRBD1|TRBV6-5|TRBJ1-6|once
CASRSLTGNNSPLHF
TGTGCCAGCAGGAGCCTGACAGGGAATAATTCACCCCTCCACTTT
>.|TRBV28|TRBJ2-7|.
CASSLTPSYEQYF
TGTGCCAGCAGTTTGACACCATCCTACGAGCAGTACTTC
>.|TRBV2|TRBJ2-2|.
CASSSDTGELFF
TGTGCCAGCAGTTCCGACACCGGGGAGCTGTTTTTT
>.|TRBV11-2|TRBJ2-3|.
CASSPSGRTDTQYF
TGTGCCAGCAGCCCCTCGGGTAGGACAGATACGCAGTATTTT
>.|TRBV5-1|TRBJ2-7|.
CASSPFSGGGYEQYF
TGCGCCAGCAGCCCCTTCAGCGGTGGCGGGTACGAGCAGTACTTC
>.|TRBV30|TRBJ2-1|few
CAWSVLGGAGNEQFF
TGTGCCTGGAGTGTACTCGGGGGAGCAGGCAATGAGCAGTTCTTC
>TRBD2|TRBV7-2|TRBJ2-7|.
CASSSQPGLSYPYEQYF
TGTGCCAGCAGCTCCCAGCCGGGACTATCTTACCCCTACGAGCAGTACTTC
>TRBD1|TRBV4-1|TRBJ1-1|.
CASSQGLQGAMNTEAFF
TGCGCCAGCAGCCAAGGACTTCAGGGGGCTATGAACACTGAAGCTTTCTTT
>.|TRBV2|TRBJ1-5|.
CASSGTGFGPQHF
TGTGCCAGCAGTGGCACGGGGTTCGGGCCCCAGCATTTT
>.|TRBV9|TRBJ2-1|.
CASSLGGGKYNEQFF
TGTGCCAGCAGCCTTGGCGGCGGGAAATACAATGAGCAGTTCTTC
>TRBD2|TRBV27|TRBJ2-3|.
CASRPGLAGDTQYF
TGTGCCAGCAGGCCGGGACTAGCTGGAGATACGCAGTATTTT
>.|TRBV28|TRBJ1-1|.
CASRPGQNTEAFF
TGTGCCAGCAGGCCGGGACAGAACACTGAAGCTTTCTTT
>.|TRBV27|TRBJ1-5|.
CASSLRGGESNQPQHF
TGTGCCAGCAGTTTGCGTGGAGGGGAGAGCAATCAGCCCCAGCATTTT
>TRBD1|TRBV28|TRBJ1-4|.
CASRIRQGTNEKLFF
TGTGCCAGCAGAATCCGACAGGGAACTAATGAAAAACTGTTTTTT
>TRBD2|TRBV10-3|TRBJ2-7|.
CAISELAGAYEQYF
TGTGCCATCAGTGAGCTAGCGGGAGCTTATGAGCAGTACTTC
>TRBD2|TRBV5-1|TRBJ2-1|.
CASSSLGGRLGEQFF
TGCGCCAGCAGCTCCCTAGGCGGGAGGTTGGGGGAGCAGTTCTTC
>.|TRBV24-1|TRBJ1-4|.
CATSDFGERGEKLFF
TGTGCCACCAGTGATTTTGGTGAAAGGGGTGAAAAACTGTTTTTT
>TRBD2|TRBV7-9|TRBJ2-7|.
CASSLDTGLAGAHEQYF
TGTGCCAGCAGCTTAGACACCGGACTAGCGGGAGCCCACGAGCAGTACTTC
>.|TRBV3-1/TRBV3-2|TRBJ1-1|.
CASSQTGITEAFF
TGTGCCAGCAGCCAAACCGGGATCACTGAAGCTTTCTTT
>TRBD1|TRBV7-2|TRBJ1-2|.
CASSPSRGSYGYTF
TGTGCCAGCAGCCCTTCCAGGGGGTCCTATGGCTACACCTTC